Presented here are 10 T cell receptor beta chains from one specimen sequenced in a study of cytomegalovirus exposure and HLA in healthy donors. Primers: 60 Vbeta forward and 13 Jbeta reverse. Clones were sequenced by immunoSEQ multiplex PCR, and TCRdb holds only the in-frame ones, with some missing. The sample lists about 200,000 clones, approximately 78% occurring once. The sequenced material came from PBMCs. The receptor set was obtained from a woman aged 45-65 years in good health and CMV-seropositive.

This rearrangement joins TRBV19 to TRBJ1-5; D unclear. Per the germline V gene, CDR1 is LNHDA and CDR2 is SQIVND (reference sequence). The CDR3 runs to 15 residues. V was clipped by 3 bases and J by 0 bases, with 9 bases between them. The CDR3 loop is CASSISRGSNQPQHF. Written as DNA, the CDR3 is TGTGCCAGTAGTATTTCTCGGGGTAGCAATCAGCCCCAGCATTTT. The full variable domain, completed using reference TRBV19 and TRBJ1-5, is DGGITQSPKYLFRKEGQNVTLSCEQNLNHDAMYWYRQDPGQGLRLIYYSQIVNDFQKGDIAEGYSVSREKKESFPLTVTSAQKNPTAFYLCASSISRGSNQPQHFGDGTRLSIL.

This clone was counted only a few times. This chain uses TRBV29-1 with TRBJ2-5; D gene uncertain. V lost 3 bases and J 5 bases, leaving 7 bases between the germline ends. This CDR3 region has 11 residues. Germline CDR1 and CDR2: SQVTM and ANQGSEA. In nucleotides, the CDR3 is TGCAGCGTTGACCGGTCCGAGACCCAGTACTTC. It codes for CSVDRSETQYF.

The chain links TRBV28 to TRBJ1-5; no definite D call. This CDR3 has 17 amino acids. V was clipped by 2 bases and J by 1 base, with 15 bases between them. CDR1 is MDHEN and CDR2 is SYDVKM in the germline V gene. For the CDR3, the DNA is TGTGCCAGCAGTTTAACGGGCTATGGGAGGAGCAATCAGCCCCAGCATTTT. Protein: CASSLTGYGRSNQPQHF.

This chain joins TRBV30 and TRBJ1-6; 7 positions match TRBD1. This CDR3 has 14 amino acids. V was clipped by 2 bases and J by 6 bases; unmatched bases: 4. Germline V CDR1 and CDR2: GTSNPN, SVGIG (reference sequence). CDR3 DNA: TGTGCCTGGAGTACAGGGGCATCTAATTCACCCCTCCACTTT. Residues: CAWSTGASNSPLHF.

The chain has TRBV5-1 and TRBJ2-1; D gene uncertain. V lost 4 bases to trimming and J lost 16 bases, with 15 bases between them. The CDR3 runs 11 residues. The germline CDR1 and CDR2 sequences are SGHRS and YFSETQ. DNA of the CDR3: TGCGCCAGCAGCCCTGAGCGCCAGCTATTCTTC. It yields the protein CASSPERQLFF. The full variable domain, its missing parts supplied by reference TRBV5-1 and TRBJ2-1, is KAGVTQTPRYLIKTRGQQVTLSCSPISGHRSVSWYQQTPGQGLQFLFEYFSETQRNKGNFPGRFSGRQFSNSRSEMNVSTLELGDSALYLCASSPERQLFFGPGTRLTVL.

The chain links TRBV6-5 to TRBJ2-5; 7 bases are shared with TRBD1. The DNA end is more similar to TRBJ2-7, so the J call may be wrong. The CDR3 runs 15 residues. Germline V CDR1 and CDR2: MNHEY, SVGAGI. The CDR3 sequence: CASSLLGAGGYEQYF. CDR3 DNA: TGTGCCAGCAGCCTACTCGGGGCAGGGGGCTACGAGCAGTACTTC.

The CDR3 bases are TGCGCCAGCAGCCAAGAAGAGGGTAGGAACTATGGCTACACCTTC. It is translated as CASSQEEGRNYGYTF. The rearrangement joins TRBV4-1 to TRBJ1-2; D is ambiguous. CDR1 is MGHRA, CDR2 YSYEKL, per germline. V was cut by 0 bases and J by 2 bases, with 10 bases left in between. The CDR3 is 15 residues long.

This clone was observed a few times. V usage is TRBV7-3 and J usage is TRBJ1-5; 7 bases map to TRBD1. In germline, CDR1 is SGHTA, CDR2 FQGTGA. V was pared by 5 bases and J by 6 bases, with 4 bases of the junction left unmatched. This CDR3 is 13 amino acids long. The CDR3 coding sequence is TGTGCCAGCAGCCAGGACAGGTTTCAGCCCCAGCATTTT. Amino acid sequence: CASSQDRFQPQHF.

The chain is built from TRBV5-5 and TRBJ2-1; D possibly corresponds to TRBD2 (6 bases). There are 15 residues in the CDR3. The germline V and J ends were trimmed by 0 bases and 4 bases, with 11 bases remaining between them. The germline V gene encodes CDR1 SGHKS and CDR2 YYEKEE (reference sequence). CDR3 loop: CASSLAASEYNEQFF. CDR3 nucleotides: TGTGCCAGCAGCTTGGCGGCTAGCGAGTACAATGAGCAGTTCTTC.

The genes are TRBV29-1 and TRBJ2-3; weak D call: TRBD2 (6 bases). Trimming cost V 4 bases and J 5 bases, with 16 bases left between them. The CDR3 is 14 amino acids. Germline assignment: CDR1 SQVTM and CDR2 ANQGSEA. CDR3 sequence (DNA): TGCAGCGTTGGCGGTGGTCAGGGAGGAGATACGCAGTATTTT. This gives the protein CSVGGGQGGDTQYF.